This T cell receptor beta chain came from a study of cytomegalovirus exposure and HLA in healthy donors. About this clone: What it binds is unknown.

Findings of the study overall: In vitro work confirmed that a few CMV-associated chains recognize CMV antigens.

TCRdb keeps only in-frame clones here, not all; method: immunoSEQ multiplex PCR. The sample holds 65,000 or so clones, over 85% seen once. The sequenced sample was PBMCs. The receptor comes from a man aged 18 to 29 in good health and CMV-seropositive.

The CDR3 is CASSLSGYGEYEQYF. For the CDR3, the DNA is TGTGCCAGCAGTTTAAGTGGATATGGAGAATACGAGCAGTACTTC. V and J are TRBV27 and TRBJ2-7; D gene ambiguous. Germline V lookup: CDR1 MNHEY, CDR2 SMNVEV (reference sequence). V was shortened by 2 bases and J by 4 bases, with 15 bases between the two germline ends. The CDR3 has 15 amino acids.